Listed below are T cell receptor beta chains from one sample, sequenced in a study of T-cell memory formation after mild COVID-19. MiXCR, run by TCRdb on the 5' RACE reads, gives a single entry per CDR3 protein. The table includes 150,000 to 200,000 distinct CDR3 sequences, about 14% detected once. The sample taken for sequencing was PBMCs or a T cell subset sorted from them (not recorded which). Every receptor here comes from an adult woman who had mild COVID-19 (a few samples of this study predate the infection). Cell type and time point are not known. The conserved cysteine and the conserved F or W are not part of the CDR3 here. Each record gives: J gene, V gene, CDR3 protein.

TRBJ2-3 | TRBV19 | ASSLGQGWPDTQY
TRBJ2-2 | TRBV20-1 | SARDGGTGELF
TRBJ1-4 | TRBV7-9 | ASSSTGGRKLF
TRBJ1-1 | TRBV5-5 | ASSLDQQGAEAF
TRBJ1-1 | TRBV19 | ASSNTGGMAEAF
TRBJ2-3 | TRBV7-2 | ASSLPPRLARVKSTDTQY
TRBJ2-1 | TRBV7-8 | ASSSGRGNEQF
TRBJ2-1 | TRBV12-3/TRBV12-4 | ASRPELAGGSREQF
TRBJ2-3 | TRBV6-5 | ASSYSRQGSDTQY
TRBJ1-2 | TRBV3-1 | ASSGDQGALAGYT
TRBJ2-5 | TRBV3-1 | ASSQERTGRYQETQY
TRBJ2-3 | TRBV7-8 | ASSYYGTSTDTQY
TRBJ2-1 | TRBV15 | ATSRERGLPNEQF
TRBJ2-7 | TRBV5-1 | ASSWGTGYEQY
TRBJ2-1 | TRBV7-9 | ASTQTGGPVDGQF
TRBJ2-1 | TRBV20-1 | SAVYLKREGRYNEQF
TRBJ2-5 | TRBV11-3 | ASSGSSGILETQY
TRBJ2-4 | TRBV29-1 | SAGLAGAKNIQY
TRBJ1-1 | TRBV5-1 | ASSMTGGWTEAF
TRBJ2-3 | TRBV12-3/TRBV12-4 | ASSFTGERTDTQY
TRBJ1-2 | TRBV27 | ASRRGWPMGQGWIYGYT
TRBJ1-2 | TRBV20-1 | SDKTGVSGYT
TRBJ2-3 | TRBV2 | ASGTGGTDTQY
TRBJ2-7 | TRBV3-1 | ASSSTTSGANEQY
TRBJ2-5 | TRBV29-1 | SAGGLAGRETQY
TRBJ2-6 | TRBV7-9 | ASSFVGRAGANVLT
TRBJ2-1 | TRBV25-1 | ASRGLAGARGWDNEQF
TRBJ2-7 | TRBV2 | ASSWEGSGEQY
TRBJ1-4 | TRBV6-5 | AVGRIEKLF
TRBJ2-3 | TRBV24-1 | ATSERLAGDRDTQY
TRBJ1-3 | TRBV11-2 | ASSSQGRRNTIY
TRBJ2-2 | TRBV5-1 | ASSLADPNTGELF
TRBJ2-7 | TRBV5-1 | ASSHQGDWLYEQY
TRBJ1-2 | TRBV12-3/TRBV12-4 | ASRRVTGYGYT
TRBJ2-1 | TRBV5-6 | ASSLRQGGYNEQF
TRBJ2-1 | TRBV6-5 | ASSYGWSGSRVNEQF
TRBJ2-2 | TRBV20-1 | SATTGTRTGELF
TRBJ2-5 | TRBV5-1 | ASSFSGGAETQY
TRBJ2-7 | TRBV4-1 | ASSLRTGSSYEQY
TRBJ2-2 | TRBV29-1 | SVGAGEVGELF
TRBJ2-3 | TRBV12-3/TRBV12-4 | ASSPSTGSTDTQY
TRBJ2-3 | TRBV6-1 | ASSERGAARDTQY
TRBJ2-3 | TRBV7-8 | ASSVGGGAKDTQY
TRBJ2-1 | TRBV7-7 | ASSLKGPMDLAGVYNEQF